Presented here are 16 T cell receptor beta chains from one specimen sequenced in a study of blood T cell repertoires in COVID-19. Only in-frame clones appear in the TCRdb table, and some are missing; sequencing was by immunoSEQ multiplex PCR. The profile shows fewer than 200,000 clones, over 75% of them singletons. Material for sequencing was peripheral blood. The source is a man aged 65 to 79 with acute or convalescent COVID-19.

This sequence joins TRBV11-2 and TRBJ1-1; D gene unclear. The CDR3 sequence is 17 residues long. Germline V lookup: CDR1 SGHAT, CDR2 FQNNGV. V lost 4 bases, J lost 3 bases, and 21 bases lay in between. Here the CDR3 reads CASSSFAGVGSHTEAFF. The CDR3 region has the DNA TGTGCCAGCAGCTCCTTCGCCGGCGTCGGGTCCCACACTGAAGCTTTCTTT.

The chain combines TRBV7-2 with TRBJ1-1, with D maybe TRBD1 (6 bases). Germline values: CDR1 SGHTA, CDR2 FQGNSA. V shed 5 bases and J shed 4 bases, with 20 bases lying between them. This CDR3 is 16 amino acids long. This chain's CDR3 is CASSPMRQGSGTEAFF. The CDR3 nucleotides are TGTGCCAGCAGCCCAATGCGGCAGGGGAGTGGCACTGAAGCTTTCTTT.

This clone has only a few counts. CDR3: CASTLPTGGGEKLFF. CDR3 in DNA: TGTGCCAGCACACTGCCCACAGGGGGCGGAGAAAAACTGTTTTTT. V is TRBV11-3 and J is TRBJ1-4; the match to TRBD1 covers 9 bases. After removal of 7 bases from V and 8 bases from J, the junction contained 11 bases not matched to a gene. The CDR3 is 15 amino acids. Germline V gives CDR1 SGHNT, CDR2 YENEEA.

A remark on this clone: The junction departs from germline at one end; a sequencing error may be responsible. The CDR3 is CASSCAETGRVEGNQPQHF. The DNA for the CDR3 is TGTGCTAGCAGCTGCGCCGAGACAGGGCGAGTGGAGGGCAATCAGCCCCAGCATTTT. The genes are TRBV7-7 and TRBJ1-5; 7 bases are a match to TRBD1. The length of the CDR3 is 19 residues. Germline assignment: CDR1 SSHAT and CDR2 FNYEAQ (reference sequence). Supplemented by reference TRBV7-7 and TRBJ1-5, the full variable domain reads GAGVSQSPRYKVTKRGQDVTLRCDPISSHATLYWYQQALGQGPEFLTYFNYEAQPDKSGLPSDRFSAERPEGSISTLTIQRTEQRDSAMYRCASSCAETGRVEGNQPQHFGDGTRLSIL.

This clone was seen more than once but under ten times. V and J are TRBV9 and TRBJ2-3; 10 nucleotides line up with TRBD2. V trimming: 0 bases; J trimming: 8 bases; junction bases outside the gene matches: 9. The CDR3 loop spans 16 amino acids. Germline loops: CDR1 SGDLS, CDR2 YYNGEE. For the CDR3, the DNA is TGTGCCAGCAGCGTAGCTAGCGGGGGCCCAGTCGGTACGCAGTATTTT. Translating gives CASSVASGGPVGTQYF.

The chain carries TRBV6-2 or TRBV6-3 and TRBJ2-3, with 9 bases aligning to TRBD2. CDR3 length equals 17 residues. The V and J ends lost 2 bases and 5 bases, in that order; junction bases with no gene match: 11. Germline V CDR1 and CDR2: MNHEY, SVGEGT. In DNA, the CDR3 is TGTGCCAGCAGTTACCCCACCGGCGGGGGGGCCCAAGATACGCAGTATTTT. Amino acid sequence: CASSYPTGGGAQDTQYF.

This clone was detected only once. A junction end diverges from the germline sequence, so it may reflect a read error. This chain uses TRBV29-1 with TRBJ2-7; D remains unclear. The CDR3 has 13 amino acids. In germline, CDR1 is SQVTM, CDR2 ANQGSEA. The CDR3 DNA is TGCAACGTTTTCACTATTAGCTCCTACGAGCAGTACTTC. Amino acid sequence: CNVFTISSYEQYF.

The V gene is TRBV28, the J gene TRBJ2-2; 13 nucleotides match TRBD2. Losses at the gene ends were 6 bases for V and 6 bases for J; bases not matched to a gene: 7. This CDR3 is built from 16 residues. Germline V lookup: CDR1 MDHEN, CDR2 SYDVKM. DNA of the CDR3: TGTGCCAGCAGGCCGTCGGGACTAGCGGGACCCGGGGAGCTGTTTTTT. The encoded protein is CASRPSGLAGPGELFF.

The V and J genes are TRBV27 and TRBJ1-5; D remains unclear. CDR1 is MNHEY, CDR2 SMNVEV, per germline (reference sequence). Between the trimmed V and J ends, which lost 3 bases and 7 bases, there was a span of 10 bases. The CDR3 has 13 residues. CDR3 amino acids: CASSLRLGQPQHF. CDR3 DNA: TGTGCCAGCAGTTTGCGACTAGGACAGCCCCAGCATTTT.

The chain combines TRBV7-2 with TRBJ2-5, with 13 bases lining up with TRBD2. This CDR3 contains 17 residues. Germline V gives CDR1 SGHTA, CDR2 FQGNSA. After removal of 4 bases from V and 5 bases from J, the junction contained 10 bases not matched to a gene. CDR3 DNA: TGTGCCAGCAGCTCCCGTGAAGAGGGACTAGCGGGGGAGACCCAGTACTTC. It encodes CASSSREEGLAGETQYF.

The V gene is TRBV6-1, the J gene TRBJ2-1; 9 nucleotides align to TRBD2. Germline CDR1 is MNHNS and CDR2 is SASEGT. Losses at the gene ends were 3 bases for V and 8 bases for J; bases not matched to a gene: 8. The CDR3 contains 15 residues. CDR3 in amino acids: CASSESSGAFYEQFF. CDR3 DNA sequence: TGTGCCAGCAGTGAGTCTAGCGGGGCCTTCTATGAGCAGTTCTTC.

This chain uses TRBV12-3 or TRBV12-4 with TRBJ1-6, with D possibly TRBD1 on 6 matching bases. The CDR3 sequence is 13 residues long. V dropped 5 bases and J dropped 8 bases, with 10 bases sitting between them. In nucleotides, the CDR3 is TGTGCCAGCAGTGGACAGACTCATTCACCCCTCCACTTT. Its translation: CASSGQTHSPLHF.

The rearrangement links TRBV2 to TRBJ1-3; TRBD1 matches at 8 bases. J gave up 1 base and V 0 bases, and 11 bases lay outside the gene matches. The CDR3 runs 19 residues. The V gene's germline CDR1 is SNHLY and CDR2 FYNNEI. The CDR3 sequence is CASSEAGAGGGLSGNTIYF. The CDR3 DNA follows: TGTGCCAGCAGTGAAGCAGGTGCAGGGGGCGGCCTTTCTGGAAACACCATATATTTT.

This clone has just a few counts. The chain recombines TRBV4-1 with TRBJ1-1; D might be TRBD1 (6 bases). The CDR3 length is 14 residues. V lost 1 base, J lost 1 base, and 7 bases lay in between. CDR1 and CDR2 (germline): MGHRA, YSYEKL. The CDR3: CASSQVGGNTEAFF. In DNA form, the CDR3 reads TGCGCCAGCAGCCAAGTAGGGGGGAACACTGAAGCTTTCTTT.

A few counts support this clone. The genes are TRBV7-3 and TRBJ2-2; a possible D gene is TRBD1 (5 bases). Trimming took off 0 bases at V and 3 bases at J, with 5 bases between the two ends. Germline CDR1 SGHTA, CDR2 FQGTGA. The CDR3 has 14 amino acids. The CDR3 here is CASSLTRDTGELFF. CDR3 DNA sequence: TGTGCCAGCAGCTTAACCAGGGACACCGGGGAGCTGTTTTTT.

The chain links TRBV5-3 to TRBJ2-2, with 7 positions matching TRBD2. TRBV5-3 is an open reading frame whose function is uncertain. The CDR3 is 16 amino acids. J lost 6 bases, V lost 4 bases, and 12 bases had no gene match. CDR3 bases: TGTGCCAGAAGCGCGGGTATGGGGGGAGGGGCCGGGGAGCTGTTTTTT. Translating gives CARSAGMGGGAGELFF.